This T cell receptor beta chain was sequenced in a study of cytomegalovirus exposure and HLA in healthy donors. Study-level information: It was reported in a later analysis that the 120 validation repertoires used the same platform as the approximately 690 first-cohort repertoires.

Profiling relied on immunoSEQ multiplex PCR, and the TCRdb table lists in-frame clones only, not all of them. Among 130,000 or so clones, about 90% were seen once, and the ten largest hold around 3.4%. Separate from the roughly 670-subject first cohort, the approximately 120-subject validation cohort was the one that the donors belonged to. Trimming left V 1 base short and J 2 bases short, with 14 bases between. CDR3 length: 16 residues. Germline V CDR1 and CDR2: SGHAT, FQDESV (reference sequence). Notes on the study in general: Among TCR beta chains, those listed as cytomegalovirus-associated numbered roughly 150.

Comment on this clone: Its antigen is not known.

This TCR came from a man aged 25-45 years in good health and CMV-seronegative. What was sequenced was PBMCs. This chain links TRBV11-1 with TRBJ1-2; D unresolved. CDR3 coding DNA: TGTGCCAGCAGCTTAGTGGCGGGAACCTTAAACTATGGCTACACCTTC. Translated, it gives CASSLVAGTLNYGYTF. Filled out from reference TRBV11-1 and TRBJ1-2, the complete variable domain reads EAEVAQSPRYKITEKSQAVAFWCDPISGHATLYWYRQILGQGPELLVQFQDESVVDDSQLPKDRFSAERLKGVDSTLKIQPAELGDSAMYLCASSLVAGTLNYGYTFGSGTRLTVV.